Sequencing of this T cell receptor beta chain was carried out in a study of blood T cell repertoires in COVID-19 (dated by TCRdb to about 2020). With respect to the entire study: The collaborator samples originated in the United States, Italy and Spain and spanned the acute and convalescent phases of COVID-19. The prospective study material was composed of cDNA or gDNA derived from T cells, B-cell-depleted T cells, or PBMCs. Subjects who had been exposed to COVID-19, were actively infected with it, or had recovered from it provided the deeply sampled blood TCRbeta repertoires that made up the dataset. The repertoires were released in a freely available public database meant as a resource for research on the immune response to SARS-CoV-2. Samples were obtained from the ongoing ImmuneRACE study (first 160 participants) and from approximately 1,200 subjects provided by 6 global collaborators. The sample metadata nearly always contained a de-identified subject ID, COVID-19 status, age in years and sex. HLA class I and class II types, where available, came from metadata supplied by the sample provider rather than from assay-based typing.

In the germline V gene, CDR1 corresponds to WSHSY and CDR2 to SAAADI. The CDR3 has 15 amino acids, counting the end cysteine and phenylalanine. The CDR3 DNA has 45 bases and is translated from base 1. Trimming leaves V shorter by 5 bases and J shorter by 11 bases, with the junction holding 15 bases beyond the gene matches. The research as a whole found: Clinical and demographic metadata were provided uncurated, with the amount varying by source and participant.

TCRbeta CDR3 regions were amplified from genomic DNA using the immunoSEQ Assay, a bias-controlled multiplex PCR. Per the original workflow: The number of nucleated cells in each sample was estimated from the amplification of reference gene primers within the assay. Sequence reads were collapsed and filtered to measure the absolute abundance of every unique TCRbeta CDR3 rearrangement. For each sample, productive Simpson clonality was calculated as the square root of Simpson's diversity index over productive rearrangements. Not all clones reach the TCRdb copy of this immuneACCESS table, which keeps in-frame sequences only. Checked studies attribute under half of the gap to unresolved V genes and leave the rest unexplained. V and J calls and clone size are given by that table; D and trimming were obtained from the DNA. Recorded for this sample are approximately 190,000 clones; approximately 79% of them occurred a single time. The ten most abundant clones make up about an eighth of the sample.

The collaborating institutions used their own protocols to collect whole blood in K2EDTA tubes. For TCRbeta analysis, collaborator samples were shipped as frozen whole blood, as isolated PBMCs, or as DNA extracted from either sample type. In regard to this clone: The antigen it binds to is not known. No per-base quality is available; no much larger clone lies one base away.

The rearrangement combines TRBV10-2 with TRBJ2-3, and 8 junctional nucleotides match TRBD2. The specimen sequenced was peripheral blood. The TCR comes from a young man with active or convalescent COVID-19. The nucleotide sequence is given as TGCGCCAGCAGTATAGCGGGGCGGAGGTTGGGGGAGCAGTATTTT. Its translation is CASSIAGRRLGEQYF.